The 22 T cell receptor beta chains reported below all come from one sample, sequenced in a study of low-dose radiotherapy and immunotherapy resistance in tumors. Time point indicated: before trial treatment. TRAV and TRBV primers primed cDNA for both TCRalpha and TCRbeta. TCRs were put through around 20 PCR cycles of amplification with Phusion. A constant-region primer and the V-primer adapter served as the primer pair. TCRdb reanalysed the reads using MiXCR and keeps one entry per CDR3 protein. The sample yields about 82,000 distinct CDR3 sequences, approximately 20% seen once. The source material was PBMCs, sampled before treatment. The source is a male donor with prostate cancer.

This clonotype was counted ten times or more. The genes are TRBV6-2 or TRBV6-3 and TRBJ2-1; 7 bases align to TRBD1. Germline CDR1 MNHEY, CDR2 SVGEGT. The CDR3 spans 14 residues. Losses at the gene ends were 6 bases for V and 4 bases for J; bases not matched to a gene: 6. CDR3 coding DNA: TGTGCCAGCAGAACCGGGACAGAGTACAATGAGCAGTTCTTC. Translation gives CASRTGTEYNEQFF.

The chain combines TRBV4-2 with TRBJ2-3; possible D gene TRBD1, 6 bases. The CDR3 totals 14 residues. The V gene's germline CDR1 is LGHNA and CDR2 YNFKEQ. V gave up 1 base and J gave up 2 bases, with 7 bases separating them. CDR3 residues: CASSQGQATDTQYF. For the CDR3, the DNA is TGTGCCAGCAGCCAAGGACAGGCCACAGATACGCAGTATTTT.

This clonotype was seen at least ten times. V gene TRBV14 combines with J gene TRBJ1-4; no clear D gene. V was pared by 4 bases and J by 8 bases, with 11 bases between. The CDR3 is 13 amino acids. Germline lookup yields CDR1 SGHDN and CDR2 FVKESK. As DNA, the CDR3 is TGTGCCAGCAGCCGCTGGACGGGCGAAAAACTGTTTTTT. Encoded protein: CASSRWTGEKLFF.

This clonotype occurred many times. This chain joins TRBV20-1 and TRBJ1-1; tentative D call: TRBD1 (6 bases). CDR3 length: 13 amino acids. Germline values: CDR1 DFQATT, CDR2 SNEGSKA (reference sequence). In DNA, the CDR3 is TGCAACCCAATGGACAGTTTTAACACTGAAGCTTTCTTT. Amino acid sequence: CNPMDSFNTEAFF.

The chain joins TRBV27 to TRBJ2-7; 8 positions match TRBD2. V gave up 6 bases and J gave up 7 bases; unmatched junction bases: 20. CDR1 is MNHEY and CDR2 is SMNVEV in the germline V gene (reference sequence). This CDR3 comprises 17 residues. The CDR3 protein is CASRPTGRPREGREQYF. The CDR3 DNA reads as TGTGCCAGCAGGCCGACAGGAAGGCCCCGGGAGGGCCGTGAGCAGTACTTC.

This clonotype was picked up many times. The chain combines TRBV6-1 with TRBJ1-1; TRBD1 might be the D (6 bases). The germline gives CDR1 MNHNS, CDR2 SASEGT. The CDR3 runs to 14 residues. V was cut by 8 bases and J by 1 base, with 14 bases left in between. In DNA form, the CDR3 reads TGTGCCAGCGAGCAGACAGGCGAGAACACTGAAGCTTTCTTT. It codes for CASEQTGENTEAFF.

This clonotype was seen ten or more times. The CDR3 here is CASSRPGGGASRIYEQYF. The CDR3 nucleotides are TGTGCCAGCAGCCGACCTGGCGGGGGGGCCTCAAGGATATACGAGCAGTACTTC. This chain links TRBV11-3 with TRBJ2-7, with 9 bases matching TRBD2. V dropped 5 bases and J dropped 4; count of bases not matched to a gene: 18. Germline assignment: CDR1 SGHNT and CDR2 YENEEA. The CDR3 loop spans 18 amino acids. The complete variable domain, with remaining parts taken from reference TRBV11-3 and TRBJ2-7, reads EAGVVQSPRYKIIEKKQPVAFWCNPISGHNTLYWYLQNLGQGPELLIRYENEEAVDDSQLPKDRFSAERLKGVDSTLKIQPAELGDSAVYLCASSRPGGGASRIYEQYFGPGTRLTVT.

This clonotype was seen ten or more times. This sequence joins TRBV28 and TRBJ2-2, with D perhaps matching TRBD2 (5 bases). CDR3 length: 15 residues. V was shortened by 6 bases and J by 5 bases, with 16 bases between the two germline ends. Germline V CDR1 and CDR2: MDHEN, SYDVKM. The CDR3 bases are TGTGCCAGCAGAGCTAGCTCCCCGGCTACCGGGGAGCTGTTTTTT. Residues: CASRASSPATGELFF.

Only a few counts were recorded for this clonotype. This chain connects TRBV14 to TRBJ1-4, with D unclear. V was shortened by 0 bases and J by 8 bases, with 13 bases between the two germline ends. CDR1 and CDR2 (germline): SGHDN, FVKESK. This CDR3 contains 15 residues. The CDR3 here is CASSQDMTGREKLFF. The CDR3 coding sequence is TGTGCCAGCAGCCAAGATATGACCGGGCGGGAAAAACTGTTTTTT. Full variable domain (remainder filled in from reference TRBV14 and TRBJ1-4): EAGVTQFPSHSVIEKGQTVTLRCDPISGHDNLYWYRRVMGKEIKFLLHFVKESKQDESGMPNNRFLAERTGGTYSTLKVQPAELEDSGVYFCASSQDMTGREKLFFGSGTQLSVL.

This clonotype came up many times. The rearrangement uses TRBV10-3 and TRBJ2-7; TRBD2 matches at 15 bases. Losses at the gene ends were 8 bases for V and 5 bases for J; bases not matched to a gene: 1. The CDR3 is 13 residues long. In germline, CDR1 is ENHRY, CDR2 SYGVKD. In nucleotides, the CDR3 is TGTGCCATCGGACTAGCGGGGGGGGACGAGCAGTACTTC. This sequence encodes CAIGLAGGDEQYF.

The chain is built from TRBV6-2 or TRBV6-3 and TRBJ1-5; TRBD1 is a possible D gene (5 bases). Trimming removed 5 bases at V and 5 bases at J, with 10 bases between. Germline loops: CDR1 MNHEY, CDR2 SVGEGT. The CDR3 spans 13 residues. The CDR3 sequence is CASSQWGDQPQHF. In DNA, the CDR3 is TGTGCCAGCAGTCAGTGGGGGGATCAGCCCCAGCATTTT.

This clonotype occurred a few times. A much larger clone differs by one base, so this may be a read error. DNA of the CDR3: TGTGCCAGCAGTTACGCAAGCGACAATCACCCCCAGCATTTT. Protein: CASSYASDNHPQHF. The gene calls are TRBV6-2 or TRBV6-3 and TRBJ1-5; D is ambiguous. From germline, CDR1 is MNHEY and CDR2 SVGEGT. This CDR3 region has 14 residues.

The table lists this clonotype with many counts. The J gene is TRBJ1-2, the V gene TRBV3-1; 7 bases fit TRBD1. CDR1 is LGHDT and CDR2 is YNNKEL in the germline V gene (reference sequence). This CDR3 comprises 13 residues. V shed 4 bases, J shed 7 bases, and the junction held 6 bases outside the gene matches. CDR3 sequence reads: CASSRGTAGGYTF. CDR3 nucleotide sequence: TGTGCCAGCAGCCGCGGGACAGCCGGTGGCTACACCTTC.

This sequence joins TRBV6-2 or TRBV6-3 and TRBJ1-2; 11 nucleotides line up with TRBD1. In germline, CDR1 is MNHEY, CDR2 SVGEGT. The CDR3 has 14 residues. Trimming removed 7 bases from V and 2 bases from J; junction bases left unmatched: 3. CDR3: CASIRDRGNYGYTF. CDR3 sequence (DNA): TGTGCCAGCATCAGGGACAGGGGGAACTATGGCTACACCTTC.

This clonotype was observed at least ten times. The chain is built from TRBV20-1 and TRBJ1-2; D gene unclear. Per the germline V gene, CDR1 is DFQATT and CDR2 is SNEGSKA (reference sequence). The germline V and J ends were trimmed by 3 bases and 4 bases, with 9 bases remaining between them. The CDR3 is made up of 12 amino acids. The CDR3 here is CSASGEPYGYTF. The CDR3, as DNA: TGCAGTGCTAGTGGGGAACCCTATGGCTACACCTTC.

This clonotype was counted many times. V gene TRBV10-3 combines with J gene TRBJ1-6; possibly TRBD1 for D (5 bases). The germline V and J ends were trimmed by 2 bases and 7 bases, with 9 bases remaining between them. This CDR3 region has 14 residues. Germline V lookup: CDR1 ENHRY, CDR2 SYGVKD. The chain's CDR3 is CAISEDSVNSPLHF. For the CDR3, the DNA is TGTGCCATCAGTGAGGACAGCGTCAATTCACCCCTCCACTTT.

This clonotype is medium-sized by share. The V and J genes are TRBV18 and TRBJ1-1; D is possibly TRBD1 (5 bases). The CDR3 loop spans 16 amino acids. Trimming took off 3 bases at V and 4 bases at J, with 18 bases between the two ends. Germline assignment: CDR1 KGHSH and CDR2 LQKENI. The CDR3 here is CASSPIARVGGTEAFF. CDR3 sequence (DNA): TGTGCCAGCTCACCCATAGCCAGGGTGGGTGGCACTGAAGCTTTCTTT.

Concerning this clonotype: A read error is the likely source, as a far larger clone sits one nucleotide away. This rearrangement joins TRBV18 to TRBJ2-1; the match to TRBD1 covers 10 bases. Germline V gene lookup returns CDR1 KGHSH and CDR2 LQKENI. There are 15 residues in the CDR3. V was clipped by 8 bases and J by 13 bases; unmatched bases: 17. In nucleotides, the CDR3 is TGTGCCAGCCTATCCTCGACAGGGGGCCAAGAGACCCAGTTCTTC. This gives the protein CASLSSTGGQETQFF. Complete variable domain (other parts from reference TRBV18 and TRBJ2-1): NAGVMQNPRHLVRRRGQEARLRCSPMKGHSHVYWYRQLPEEGLKFMVYLQKENIIDESGMPKERFSAEFPKEGPSILRIQQVVRGDSAAYFCASLSSTGGQETQFFGPGTRLTVL.

In its sample, this clonotype was seen a few times. A read error may explain this, as a much larger clone is one base away. CDR3 sequence reads: CSVEAVSETQCF. CDR3 DNA: TGCAGCGTTGAAGCGGTTTCTGAGACCCAGTGCTTC. The chain couples TRBV29-1 to TRBJ2-5; D ambiguous. Looked up from germline, CDR1 is SQVTM and CDR2 is ANQGSEA. The CDR3 has 12 residues. Filled out from reference TRBV29-1 and TRBJ2-5, the complete variable domain reads SAVISQKPSRDICQRGTSLTIQCQVDSQVTMMFWYRQQPGQSLTLIATANQGSEATYESGFVIDKFPISRPNLTFSTLTVSNMSPEDSSIYLCSVEAVSETQCFGPGTRLLVL.

The rearrangement joins TRBV11-2 to TRBJ2-1, with D unclear. From germline, CDR1 is SGHAT and CDR2 FQNNGV. The germline V and J ends were trimmed by 1 base and 10 bases, with 8 bases remaining between them. There are 12 residues in the CDR3. The CDR3 sequence is CASSLVSFEQFF. CDR3 in DNA: TGTGCCAGCAGCTTAGTTAGCTTCGAGCAGTTCTTC.

Concerning this clonotype: A read error is likely here: a far larger clone is one base away. This chain connects TRBV7-9 to TRBJ2-1; D perhaps matches TRBD2 (6 bases). The germline V gene encodes CDR1 SEHNR and CDR2 FQNEAQ (reference sequence). The CDR3 covers 17 residues. CDR3 DNA sequence: TGTGCCAGCAGCTTAAGGAGTTCGAGTGGGGGGTACAATGACCAGTTCTTC. Translating it yields CASSLRSSSGGYNDQFF.

This clonotype occurred many times. The chain uses TRBV6-5 and TRBJ2-7, with 10 bases matching TRBD1. Germline CDR1 reads MNHEY; CDR2 reads SVGAGI. The CDR3 loop spans 15 amino acids. V trimming: 6 bases; J trimming: 3 bases; junction bases outside the gene matches: 8. CDR3 sequence (DNA): TGTGCCAGCAGGTTGACCGGGACAGGGGACTACGAGCAGTACTTC. Translation: CASRLTGTGDYEQYF.